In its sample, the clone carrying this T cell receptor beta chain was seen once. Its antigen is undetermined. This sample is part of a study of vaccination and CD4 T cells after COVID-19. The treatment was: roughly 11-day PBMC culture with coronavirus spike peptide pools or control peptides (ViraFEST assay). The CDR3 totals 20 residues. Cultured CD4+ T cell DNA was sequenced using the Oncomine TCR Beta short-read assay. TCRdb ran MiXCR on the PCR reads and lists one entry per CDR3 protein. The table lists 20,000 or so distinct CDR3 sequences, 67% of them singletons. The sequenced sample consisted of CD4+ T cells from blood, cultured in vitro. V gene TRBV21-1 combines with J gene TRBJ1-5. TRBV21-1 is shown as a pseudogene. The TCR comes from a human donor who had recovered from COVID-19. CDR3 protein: CASSHPYLTTSGGGNQPQHF. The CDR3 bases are TGTGCCAGCAGCCACCCTTACCTCACCACCTCGGGAGGGGGCAATCAGCCCCAGCATTTT.